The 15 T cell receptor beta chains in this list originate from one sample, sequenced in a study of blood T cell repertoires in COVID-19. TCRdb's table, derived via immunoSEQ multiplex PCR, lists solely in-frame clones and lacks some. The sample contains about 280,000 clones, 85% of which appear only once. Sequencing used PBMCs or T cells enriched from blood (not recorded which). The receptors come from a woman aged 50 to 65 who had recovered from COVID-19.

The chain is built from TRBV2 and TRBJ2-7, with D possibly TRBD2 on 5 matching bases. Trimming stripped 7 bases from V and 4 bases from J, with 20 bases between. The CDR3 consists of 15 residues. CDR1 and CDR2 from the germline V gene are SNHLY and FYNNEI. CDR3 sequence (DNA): TGTGCCAGCAAGAAAGGCGGGCGGAGTCTTTACGAGCAGTACTTC. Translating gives CASKKGGRSLYEQYF.

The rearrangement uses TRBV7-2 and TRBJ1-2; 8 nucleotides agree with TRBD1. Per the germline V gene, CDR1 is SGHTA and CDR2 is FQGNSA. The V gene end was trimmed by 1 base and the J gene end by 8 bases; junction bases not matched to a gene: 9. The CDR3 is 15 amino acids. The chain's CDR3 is CASSLGSRGQEGYTF. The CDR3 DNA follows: TGTGCCAGCAGCTTAGGTTCCAGGGGGCAGGAGGGCTACACCTTC.

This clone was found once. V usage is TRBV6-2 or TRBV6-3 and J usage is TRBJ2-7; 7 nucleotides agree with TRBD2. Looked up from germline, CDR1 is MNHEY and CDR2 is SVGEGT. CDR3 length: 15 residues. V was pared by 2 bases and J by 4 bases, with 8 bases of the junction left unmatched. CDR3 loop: CASSYRQGGVYEQYF. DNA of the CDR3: TGTGCCAGCAGTTACCGGCAGGGAGGGGTTTACGAGCAGTACTTC.

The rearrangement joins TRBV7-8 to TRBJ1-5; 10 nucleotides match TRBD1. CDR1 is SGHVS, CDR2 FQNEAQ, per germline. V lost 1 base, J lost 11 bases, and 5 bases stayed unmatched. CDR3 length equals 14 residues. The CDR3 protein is CASSLGQGATAQHF. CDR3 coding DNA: TGTGCCAGCAGCTTAGGACAGGGGGCCACAGCCCAGCATTTT. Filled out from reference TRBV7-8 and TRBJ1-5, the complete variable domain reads GAGVSQSPRYKVAKRGQDVALRCDPISGHVSLFWYQQALGQGPEFLTYFQNEAQLDKSGLPSDRFFAERPEGSVSTLKIQRTQQEDSAVYLCASSLGQGATAQHFGDGTRLSIL.

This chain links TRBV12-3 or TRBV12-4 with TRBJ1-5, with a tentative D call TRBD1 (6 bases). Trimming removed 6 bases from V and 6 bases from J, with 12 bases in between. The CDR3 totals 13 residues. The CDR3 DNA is TGTGCCAGCAGCTCGGGACACACTCAGCCCCAGCATTTT. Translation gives CASSSGHTQPQHF.

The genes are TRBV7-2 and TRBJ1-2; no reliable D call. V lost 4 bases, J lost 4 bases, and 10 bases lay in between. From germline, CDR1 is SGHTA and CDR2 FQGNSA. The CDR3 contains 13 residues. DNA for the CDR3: TGTGCCAGCAGCTCTCCAAGCGGCTATGGCTACACCTTC. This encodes CASSSPSGYGYTF.

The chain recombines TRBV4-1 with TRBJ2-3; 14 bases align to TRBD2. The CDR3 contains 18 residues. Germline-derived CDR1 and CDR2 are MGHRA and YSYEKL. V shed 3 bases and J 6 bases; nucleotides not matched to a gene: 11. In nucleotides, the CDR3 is TGCGCCAGCAGCCATACCTATAAAGGACTAGCGGGGGGCGATACGCAGTATTTT. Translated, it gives CASSHTYKGLAGGDTQYF.

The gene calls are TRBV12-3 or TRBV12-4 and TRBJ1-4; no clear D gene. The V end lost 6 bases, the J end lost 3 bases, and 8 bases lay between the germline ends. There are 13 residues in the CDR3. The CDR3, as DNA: TGTGCCAGCAGACCCCACTCTAATGAAAAACTGTTTTTT. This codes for CASRPHSNEKLFF.

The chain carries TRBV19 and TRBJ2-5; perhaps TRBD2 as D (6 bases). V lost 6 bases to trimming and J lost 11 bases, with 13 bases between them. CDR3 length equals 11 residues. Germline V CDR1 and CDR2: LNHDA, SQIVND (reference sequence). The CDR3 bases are TGTGCCAGTAGCGGGACCGGGACTCAGTACTTC. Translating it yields CASSGTGTQYF.

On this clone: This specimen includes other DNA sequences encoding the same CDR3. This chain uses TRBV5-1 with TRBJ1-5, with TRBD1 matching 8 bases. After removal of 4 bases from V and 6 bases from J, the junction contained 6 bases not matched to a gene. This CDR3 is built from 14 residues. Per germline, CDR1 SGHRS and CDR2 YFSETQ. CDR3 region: CASSPGQGGQPQHF. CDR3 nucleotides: TGCGCCAGCAGCCCCGGACAGGGAGGTCAGCCCCAGCATTTT.

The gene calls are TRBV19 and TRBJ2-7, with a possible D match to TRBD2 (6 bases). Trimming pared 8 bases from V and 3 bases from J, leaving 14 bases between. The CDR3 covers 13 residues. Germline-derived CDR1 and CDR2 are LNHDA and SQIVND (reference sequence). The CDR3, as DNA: TGTGCCAGTGCCGCGGGGCGGAACTACGAGCAGTACTTC. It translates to CASAAGRNYEQYF. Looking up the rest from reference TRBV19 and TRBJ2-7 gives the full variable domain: DGGITQSPKYLFRKEGQNVTLSCEQNLNHDAMYWYRQDPGQGLRLIYYSQIVNDFQKGDIAEGYSVSREKKESFPLTVTSAQKNPTAFYLCASAAGRNYEQYFGPGTRLTVT.

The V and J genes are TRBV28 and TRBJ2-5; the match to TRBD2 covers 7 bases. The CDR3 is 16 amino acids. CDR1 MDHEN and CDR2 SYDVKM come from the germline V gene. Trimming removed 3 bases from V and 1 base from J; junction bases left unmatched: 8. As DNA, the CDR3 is TGTGCCAGCAGTTTCTCTGGCGGGGGTCGCCAAGAGACCCAGTACTTC. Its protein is CASSFSGGGRQETQYF.

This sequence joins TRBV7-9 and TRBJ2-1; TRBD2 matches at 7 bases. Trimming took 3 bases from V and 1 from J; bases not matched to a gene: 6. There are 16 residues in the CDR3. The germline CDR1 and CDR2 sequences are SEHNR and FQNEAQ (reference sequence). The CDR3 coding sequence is TGTGCCAGCAGCTTTCCTCTGGGAGGGTCCTACAATGAGCAGTTCTTC. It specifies CASSFPLGGSYNEQFF.

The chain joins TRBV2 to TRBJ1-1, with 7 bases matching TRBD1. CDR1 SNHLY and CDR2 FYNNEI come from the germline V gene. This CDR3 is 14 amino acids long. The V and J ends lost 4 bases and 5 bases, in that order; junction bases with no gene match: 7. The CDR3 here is CASSGQGGRTEAFF. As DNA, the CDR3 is TGTGCCAGCAGTGGCCAGGGGGGTCGGACTGAAGCTTTCTTT.

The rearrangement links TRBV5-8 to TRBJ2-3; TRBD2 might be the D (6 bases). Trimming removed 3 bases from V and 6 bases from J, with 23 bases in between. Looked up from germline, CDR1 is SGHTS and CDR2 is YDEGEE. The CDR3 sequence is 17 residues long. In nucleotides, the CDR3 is TGTGCCAGCAGCTATGCTCCTTCCGGAAGAGGGAGGGATACGCAGTATTTT. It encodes CASSYAPSGRGRDTQYF.